One and the same sample provided the 13 T cell receptor beta chains below, sequenced in a study of identical twins. MiXCR was run by TCRdb on the 5' RACE reads, yielding one entry per CDR3 protein. The data contain about 100,000 distinct CDR3 sequences, 5.9% of them seen just once; the ten biggest clones take up about an eighth. Source material: memory T cells sorted from blood. These receptors originate from a woman aged 45-65 years in good health.

This clonotype was counted at least ten times. The chain couples TRBV7-9 to TRBJ2-1; TRBD2 aligns across 8 bases. The germline V gene encodes CDR1 SEHNR and CDR2 FQNEAQ (reference sequence). The CDR3 totals 16 residues. With V trimmed by 2 bases and J by 3 bases, 6 bases remained unmatched. The CDR3: CASSLTWREVYNEQFF. CDR3 coding DNA: TGTGCCAGCAGCTTAACTTGGCGGGAGGTCTACAATGAGCAGTTCTTC.

This clonotype appeared a few times. The gene calls are TRBV12-3 or TRBV12-4 and TRBJ1-6, with D maybe TRBD1 (5 bases). The ends were cut back, 9 bases at V and 9 bases at J, with 18 bases in the middle. The CDR3 is 14 amino acids. The CDR3 reads CASSGGSWGSPLHF. In DNA, the CDR3 is TGTGCCAGTTCTGGGGGGAGCTGGGGTTCACCCCTCCACTTT.

This clonotype was seen at least ten times. In DNA, the CDR3 is TGTGCCAGCAGCGGACTAGCGGGAGTGAGGGAGCAGTTCTTC. It is translated as CASSGLAGVREQFF. The V call is TRBV28, the J call TRBJ2-1; 13 nucleotides agree with TRBD2. The CDR3 has 14 amino acids. Germline-derived CDR1 and CDR2 are MDHEN and SYDVKM. The V segment lost 6 bases and the J segment 10 bases; nucleotides outside the gene matches: 6.

J is TRBJ2-1 and V is TRBV5-4; 8 bases are shared with TRBD2. The CDR3 is made up of 16 amino acids. Trimming removed 5 bases from V and 6 bases from J; junction bases left unmatched: 13. Germline V gene data show CDR1 as SGHNT and CDR2 as YYREEE (reference sequence). The DNA of the CDR3 is TGTGCCAGCAGTTCTCTCGGAGCGGGAGATAGCAATGAGCAGTTCTTC. It encodes CASSSLGAGDSNEQFF.

This clonotype was seen ten or more times. The rearrangement links TRBV6-6 to TRBJ2-5; D perhaps matches TRBD1 (5 bases). The CDR3 runs to 13 residues. Per germline, CDR1 MNHNY and CDR2 SVGAGI (reference sequence). Trimming took 7 bases from V and 6 from J, leaving 15 bases between them. The CDR3 DNA reads TGTGCCAGCAACCCCCGGGCAGGGCAGACCCAGTACTTC. Protein product: CASNPRAGQTQYF.

This clonotype was counted ten times or more. V gene TRBV2 combines with J gene TRBJ2-2; no reliable D call. The ends were cut back, 4 bases at V and 4 bases at J, with 13 bases in the middle. Germline CDR1 and CDR2: SNHLY and FYNNEI. The CDR3 has 15 amino acids. CDR3 DNA sequence: TGTGCCAGCAGTGGGGCCGTCGCTGGCACCGGGGAGCTGTTTTTT. It encodes CASSGAVAGTGELFF.

This clonotype has ten or more counts. The chain uses TRBV5-1 and TRBJ2-1; 7 bases match TRBD2. J lost 5 bases, V lost 4 bases, and 6 bases had no gene match. Looked up from germline, CDR1 is SGHRS and CDR2 is YFSETQ. The CDR3 is 14 residues long. CDR3 coding DNA: TGCGCCAGCAGCCGTGGGGACTACAACAATGAGCAGTTCTTC. Amino acid sequence: CASSRGDYNNEQFF.

This clonotype was detected ten times or more. This chain connects TRBV9 to TRBJ2-1; TRBD2 matches at 7 bases. Germline-derived CDR1 and CDR2 are SGDLS and YYNGEE. After removal of 3 bases from V and 5 bases from J, the junction contained 8 bases not matched to a gene. CDR3 length equals 15 residues. CDR3 sequence: CASSASGGRHNEQFF. In DNA form, the CDR3 reads TGTGCCAGCAGCGCCTCGGGCGGGAGACACAATGAGCAGTTCTTC.

In this sample, this clonotype turned up many times. The chain combines TRBV5-1 with TRBJ2-1, with 8 bases aligning to TRBD2. CDR3 length equals 12 residues. Per the germline V gene, CDR1 is SGHRS and CDR2 is YFSETQ. The V and J ends lost 7 bases and 10 bases, in that order; junction bases with no gene match: 7. The CDR3 loop is CASSVAGREQFF. CDR3 coding DNA: TGCGCCAGCTCGGTAGCGGGAAGGGAGCAGTTCTTC. The complete variable domain, with remaining parts taken from reference TRBV5-1 and TRBJ2-1, reads KAGVTQTPRYLIKTRGQQVTLSCSPISGHRSVSWYQQTPGQGLQFLFEYFSETQRNKGNFPGRFSGRQFSNSRSEMNVSTLELGDSALYLCASSVAGREQFFGPGTRLTVL.

The table lists this clonotype with many counts. The gene calls are TRBV25-1 and TRBJ1-2; 9 bases are a match to TRBD1. CDR1 and CDR2 from the germline V gene are MGHDK and SYGVNS. With 7 bases clipped from V and 6 bases from J, the junction kept 9 bases outside the gene matches. This CDR3 contains 14 residues. CDR3 coding DNA: TGTGCCAGCAATTCCGGGACAGGGTTTGATGGCTACACCTTC. Its translation: CASNSGTGFDGYTF.

At least ten counts were recorded for this clonotype. The chain has TRBV5-1 and TRBJ2-5; 9 bases match TRBD2. Germline V CDR1 and CDR2: SGHRS, YFSETQ. The CDR3 is 15 residues long. With 0 bases clipped from V and 5 bases from J, the junction kept 5 bases outside the gene matches. The CDR3 DNA reads as TGCGCCAGCAGCTTGGCCCTAGCGGGACTGGAGACCCAGTACTTC. Protein: CASSLALAGLETQYF.

This clonotype was counted ten times or more. The chain joins TRBV29-1 to TRBJ2-2; a weak D match, TRBD2 (6 bases). This CDR3 is 14 amino acids long. Germline V gene sequence: CDR1 SQVTM, CDR2 ANQGSEA. The V gene lost 4 bases and the J gene lost 0 bases, with 9 bases spanning the gap. CDR3 nucleotides: TGCAGCGTTGGCGGCGGGGCGAACACCGGGGAGCTGTTTTTT. This sequence encodes CSVGGGANTGELFF.

Ten or more counts support this clonotype. This chain uses TRBV5-1 with TRBJ2-7; 7 positions agree with TRBD1. With 4 bases clipped from V and 2 bases from J, the junction kept 3 bases outside the gene matches. The germline CDR1 and CDR2 sequences are SGHRS and YFSETQ. The CDR3 has 13 amino acids. The CDR3 here is CASSVGQPYEQYF. CDR3 bases: TGCGCCAGCAGCGTGGGACAGCCCTACGAGCAGTACTTC.